One sample yielded the 15 T cell receptor beta chains listed below, sequenced in a study of OX40 agonist ivuxolimab in advanced cancers. Profiling relied on immunoSEQ multiplex PCR, and the TCRdb table lists in-frame clones only, not all of them. The sample holds about 86,000 clones, approximately 90% seen once. The starting material was CD4+ or CD8+ T cells sorted from blood, obtained in a trial of the OX40 agonist ivuxolimab. These receptors came from an adult with an advanced solid tumor such as melanoma, head and neck, liver or kidney cancer.

This chain connects TRBV28 to TRBJ2-6, with D possibly being TRBD1 (5 bases). The V end was cut by 6 bases, the J end by 2 bases, with 11 bases between. Germline V gene data show CDR1 as MDHEN and CDR2 as SYDVKM. There are 15 residues in the CDR3. The CDR3 bases are TGTGCCAGCAGGGAAGGGGTGGCTGGGGCCAACGTCCTGACTTTC. It is translated as CASREGVAGANVLTF.

The rearrangement uses TRBV4-2 and TRBJ2-1; the match to TRBD1 covers 9 bases. The junction had 5 bases not matched to a gene; V was cut back by 3 bases and J by 2 bases. The CDR3 is 16 amino acids. CDR1 and CDR2 from the germline V gene are LGHNA and YNFKEQ. CDR3 protein: CASSHLRDRAYNEQFF. DNA for the CDR3: TGTGCCAGCAGCCACCTCCGGGACAGGGCCTACAATGAGCAGTTCTTC.

This rearrangement joins TRBV6-1 to TRBJ1-3; maybe TRBD1 (5 bases). The germline V and J ends were trimmed by 10 bases and 1 base, with 11 bases remaining between them. From germline, CDR1 is MNHNS and CDR2 SASEGT. This CDR3 has 13 amino acids. The CDR3 coding sequence is TGTGCCACCCAGGGAACGTCTGGAAACACCATATATTTT. Protein: CATQGTSGNTIYF.

The chain is built from TRBV30 and TRBJ1-5; D remains unclear. Germline CDR1 GTSNPN, CDR2 SVGIG (reference sequence). This CDR3 region has 13 residues. The V end was cut by 1 base, the J end by 1 base, with 5 bases between. CDR3 in amino acids: CAWSGSSNQPQHF. The CDR3 nucleotides read TGTGCCTGGAGTGGGTCGAGCAATCAGCCCCAGCATTTT.

This clone was seen once. The chain couples TRBV5-1 to TRBJ2-5, with 9 bases aligning to TRBD2. In germline, CDR1 is SGHRS, CDR2 YFSETQ. The CDR3 has 15 amino acids. V was clipped by 4 bases and J by 5 bases; unmatched bases: 9. The CDR3 spells CASSALAGKRETQYF. CDR3 nucleotide sequence: TGCGCCAGCAGCGCCCTAGCGGGGAAAAGGGAGACCCAGTACTTC.

The chain employs TRBV6-1 and TRBJ2-1; 10 bases line up with TRBD2. Germline CDR1 and CDR2: MNHNS and SASEGT. This CDR3 contains 14 residues. V lost 6 bases to trimming and J lost 6 bases; unmatched junction nucleotides: 5. CDR3 sequence (DNA): TGTGCCAGCAGCCAAAGCGGGAGGGCCAATGAGCAGTTCTTC. Protein: CASSQSGRANEQFF.

The chain carries TRBV6-5 and TRBJ1-1; D unresolved. Deletions cut 5 bases from V and 2 bases from J, with 9 bases between. The germline CDR1 and CDR2 sequences are MNHEY and SVGAGI. CDR3 size: 13 residues. The CDR3 loop reads CASSVLENTEAFF. As DNA, the CDR3 is TGTGCCAGCAGTGTGCTGGAAAACACTGAAGCTTTCTTT.

J is TRBJ2-3 and V is TRBV7-2; either TRBD1 or TRBD2 may fit D (6 bases each). Trimming pared 5 bases from V and 1 base from J, leaving 16 bases between. There are 16 residues in the CDR3. Germline V gene data show CDR1 as SGHTA and CDR2 as FQGNSA. CDR3 sequence (DNA): TGTGCCAGCAGCAGATCAGGGGCTAGCGGCACAGATACGCAGTATTTT. Protein sequence: CASSRSGASGTDTQYF. The full variable domain, with the rest looked up from reference TRBV7-2 and TRBJ2-3, is GAGVSQSPSNKVTEKGKDVELRCDPISGHTALYWYRQSLGQGLEFLIYFQGNSAPDKSGLPSDRFSAERTGGSVSTLTIQRTQQEDSAVYLCASSRSGASGTDTQYFGPGTRLTVL.

The chain couples TRBV9 to TRBJ2-3; 7 bases line up with TRBD1. This CDR3 is 14 amino acids long. V gave up 4 bases and J gave up 2 bases; unmatched junction bases: 4. Germline V gene lookup returns CDR1 SGDLS and CDR2 YYNGEE. The CDR3 region is CASSLTGATDTQYF. The CDR3 DNA follows: TGTGCCAGCAGCCTCACAGGGGCCACAGATACGCAGTATTTT.

The CDR3 loop reads CASSSRQGDYGYTF. In nucleotides, the CDR3 is TGTGCCAGCAGTTCCCGACAGGGGGATTACGGCTACACCTTC. The J gene is TRBJ1-2, the V gene TRBV6-6; 9 bases are shared with TRBD1. After removal of 4 bases from V and 8 bases from J, the junction contained 8 bases not matched to a gene. The CDR3 runs to 14 residues. Looked up from germline, CDR1 is MNHNY and CDR2 is SVGAGI (reference sequence).

The chain recombines TRBV28 with TRBJ2-7, with TRBD2 matching 7 bases. The CDR3 consists of 14 residues. The V gene's germline CDR1 is MDHEN and CDR2 SYDVKM. The V segment lost 1 base and the J segment 13 bases; nucleotides outside the gene matches: 13. CDR3 in DNA: TGTGCCAGCAGTTTATTGGGGGGTGGGGAGGGTATCTACTTC. Its translation is CASSLLGGGEGIYF. Together with reference TRBV28 and TRBJ2-7, the CDR3 gives the full variable domain: DVKVTQSSRYLVKRTGEKVFLECVQDMDHENMFWYRQDPGLGLRLIYFSYDVKMKEKGDIPEGYSVSREKKERFSLILESASTNQTSMYLCASSLLGGGEGIYFGPGTRLTVT.

This clone was seen a single time. This chain connects TRBV6-1 to TRBJ2-5; TRBD2 might be the D (6 bases). V was trimmed by 4 bases and J by 5 bases, leaving 11 bases between them. The germline V gene has CDR1 MNHNS and CDR2 SASEGT. The CDR3 runs 13 residues. The CDR3 is CASSGLVGETQYF. The CDR3, as DNA: TGTGCCAGCAGTGGACTAGTAGGGGAGACCCAGTACTTC.

The CDR3 DNA sequence: TGTGCCAGCAGCCCCGGGACTAGTGGGACCTACGAGCAGTACTTC. It specifies CASSPGTSGTYEQYF. The rearrangement joins TRBV5-4 to TRBJ2-7, with 8 positions matching TRBD2. Germline CDR1 is SGHNT and CDR2 is YYREEE (reference sequence). V was pared by 4 bases and J by 2 bases, with 8 bases of the junction left unmatched. The CDR3 runs 15 residues.

The chain recombines TRBV5-4 with TRBJ1-1; D is uncertain. V dropped 1 base and J dropped 7 bases, with 8 bases sitting between them. From germline, CDR1 is SGHNT and CDR2 YYREEE (reference sequence). The CDR3 extends over 12 amino acids. Here the CDR3 DNA reads TGTGCCAGCAGCTTGTCTCCTGTTGAAGCTTTCTTT. Protein product: CASSLSPVEAFF.

The J gene is TRBJ2-2, the V gene TRBV2; TRBD2 agrees at 10 bases. The CDR3 loop spans 15 amino acids. V lost 3 bases and J lost 6; bases outside the gene matches: 4. CDR1 and CDR2 (germline): SNHLY, FYNNEI. The CDR3 sequence is CASSDESGRAGELFF. DNA of the CDR3: TGTGCCAGCAGTGATGAGAGCGGGAGGGCCGGGGAGCTGTTTTTT.